The 2 T cell receptor beta chains presented below share a single source sample, sequenced in a study of T cell changes during pregnancy in multiple sclerosis. Some clones are missing from TCRdb's copy, which holds only in-frame ones; the method was immunoSEQ multiplex PCR. The sample lists about 80,000 clones, 92% seen once, with under 1.5% in the top ten. The material sequenced was peripheral blood, taken before pregnancy. Receptor source: a female donor with multiple sclerosis, enrolled in a pregnancy study.

This clone showed up just once. The V call is TRBV9, the J call TRBJ2-1; D possibly corresponds to TRBD2 (7 bases). From germline, CDR1 is SGDLS and CDR2 YYNGEE. The V and J ends lost 3 bases and 6 bases respectively, with 13 bases between them. This CDR3 region has 14 residues. The CDR3 is CASSEGGVTNEQFF. CDR3 in DNA: TGTGCCAGCAGCGAGGGGGGGGTTACCAATGAGCAGTTCTTC.

CDR3 sequence: CASSPWTDINSPLHF. CDR3 DNA: TGTGCCAGCAGCCCCTGGACAGATATTAATTCACCCCTCCACTTT. The chain couples TRBV7-9 to TRBJ1-6; tentatively, D is TRBD1 (6 bases). The CDR3 has 15 residues. In germline, CDR1 is SEHNR, CDR2 FQNEAQ (reference sequence). V was shortened by 5 bases and J by 6 bases, with 14 bases between the two germline ends.